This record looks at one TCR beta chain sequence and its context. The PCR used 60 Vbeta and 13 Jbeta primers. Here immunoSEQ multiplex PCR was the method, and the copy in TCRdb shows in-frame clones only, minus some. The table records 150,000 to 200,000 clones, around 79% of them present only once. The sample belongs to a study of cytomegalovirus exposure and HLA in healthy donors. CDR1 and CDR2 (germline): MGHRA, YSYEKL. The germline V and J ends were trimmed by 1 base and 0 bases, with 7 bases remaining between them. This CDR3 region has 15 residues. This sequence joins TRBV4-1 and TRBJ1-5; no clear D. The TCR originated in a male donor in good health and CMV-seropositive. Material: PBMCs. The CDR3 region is CASSQGQYSNQPQHF. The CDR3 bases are TGCGCCAGCAGCCAAGGACAATATAGCAATCAGCCCCAGCATTTT.